The clone carrying this T cell receptor (beta chain) was picked up one time. This entry comes from a study of cytomegalovirus exposure and HLA in healthy donors. Study-wide context: Unique TCR beta sequences numbering about 100 million came from 150 million to 200 million T cells in an earlier analysis.

The V gene lost 5 bases and the J gene lost 6 bases, with 16 bases spanning the gap. The CDR3 runs 15 residues. Germline CDR1 is SEHNR and CDR2 is FQNEAQ (reference sequence). Use of 60 Vbeta and 13 Jbeta primers characterized the PCR. Assay used: immunoSEQ multiplex PCR; TCRdb lists only in-frame clones, some missing. The sample contains 170,000 or so clones, roughly four fifths of which appear only once. The specimen sequenced was PBMCs. This receptor was obtained from a man in his forties or fifties in good health and CMV-seronegative. The chain uses TRBV7-9 and TRBJ1-4; D may be TRBD1 (5 bases). This chain's CDR3 is CASSLRWGGDEKLFF. The CDR3 bases are TGTGCCAGCAGCCTGCGTTGGGGGGGGGATGAAAAACTGTTTTTT.